This entry features one T cell receptor beta chain sequence. Its antigen is as yet unknown. Deletions cut 4 bases from V and 1 base from J, with 10 bases between. CDR3 size: 14 residues. Per the germline V gene, CDR1 is SNHLY and CDR2 is FYNNEI. This sample was included in a study of Ad26.COV2.S vaccination and SARS-CoV-2 variants. Whole-study findings and limits: From the TCR breadth and depth analyses, total T cell responses may have been underestimated. People who got the vaccine or the placebo had similar non-spike TCR breadth. Considerable breadth of spike-specific CD8+ and CD4+ T cell responses has reportedly been documented following vaccination.

Treatment indicated: around 19 received Ad26.COV2.S at low or high dose, single or two shots; roughly five received placebo; per-sample allocation not given. Samples were taken on day 63 after the first vaccine or placebo injection. Built on an Ad26 vector, the vaccine expressed Wuhan-strain SARS-CoV-2 spike. Repertoires were generated with immunoSEQ multiplex PCR, while TCRdb's copy carries only in-frame clones and drops some. The repertoire has 350,000 to 500,000 clones, 70% to 90% of them found once; the top ten carry less than 4.5%. The sample here was peripheral blood, taken in a trial of Ad26.COV2.S vaccine versus placebo. The receptor comes from a person aged 18-60 years who received the Ad26.COV2.S COVID-19 vaccine or a placebo. V gene TRBV2 combines with J gene TRBJ1-2, with D perhaps matching TRBD1 (6 bases). Here the CDR3 reads CASSVTGINYGYTF. For the CDR3, the DNA is TGTGCCAGCAGTGTGACAGGAATTAACTATGGCTACACCTTC. Full variable domain (missing parts from reference TRBV2 and TRBJ1-2): EPEVTQTPSHQVTQMGQEVILRCVPISNHLYFYWYRQILGQKVEFLVSFYNNEISEKSEIFDDQFSVERPDGSNFTLKIRSTKLEDSAMYFCASSVTGINYGYTFGSGTRLTVV.